These 13 T cell receptor beta chains share one sample of origin, sequenced in a study of cytomegalovirus exposure and HLA in healthy donors. Both 60 Vbeta primers and 13 Jbeta primers went into the PCR. The table came from immunoSEQ multiplex PCR; TCRdb's copy has only in-frame clones and leaves some out. The data hold over 150,000 clones, with around 68% observed a single time. The sample was PBMCs. Source of these receptors: a woman aged 40-49 years in good health and CMV-seropositive.

This clone was counted a few times. CDR3 in DNA: TGTGCCAGCACCCCGAAAGCGTATGACAATCAGCCCCAGCATTTT. This gives the protein CASTPKAYDNQPQHF. The gene calls are TRBV6-6 and TRBJ1-5; D not resolved. The germline V and J ends were trimmed by 7 bases and 3 bases, with 16 bases remaining between them. Germline V gives CDR1 MNHNY, CDR2 SVGAGI (reference sequence). CDR3 length: 15 residues.

In its sample, this clone was seen a few times. The rearrangement uses TRBV7-2 and TRBJ1-4, with a tentative D call TRBD1 (5 bases). The CDR3 runs to 15 residues. The V gene's germline CDR1 is SGHTA and CDR2 FQGNSA. Trimming took off 6 bases at V and 6 bases at J, with 17 bases between the two ends. The CDR3 region is CASSSSGGVYEKLFF. CDR3 bases: TGTGCCAGCAGTTCTTCCGGGGGGGTTTATGAAAAACTGTTTTTT.

This clone was recorded a few times. The CDR3 nucleotides are TGTGCCAGCAGCCAAGGGCCTAGCGGGTCCTACGAGCAGTACTTC. This encodes CASSQGPSGSYEQYF. This rearrangement joins TRBV6-5 to TRBJ2-7; 8 bases fit TRBD2. This CDR3 spans 15 amino acids. V trimming: 6 bases; J trimming: 1 base; junction bases outside the gene matches: 8. CDR1 is MNHEY, CDR2 SVGAGI, per germline.

The CDR3 nucleotides read TGTGCCAGCAGCTCCCAACTCGACTCTGGAAACACCATATATTTT. Its translation is CASSSQLDSGNTIYF. The gene calls are TRBV7-2 and TRBJ1-3; D ambiguous. Between the trimmed V and J ends, which lost 4 bases and 0 bases, there was a span of 10 bases. The CDR3 runs to 15 residues. Germline V CDR1 and CDR2: SGHTA, FQGNSA.

This clone was seen a single time. This chain links TRBV27 with TRBJ2-5; 7 bases line up with TRBD2. The better agreement between TRBJ2-7 and the DNA end casts doubt on the J call. In germline, CDR1 is MNHEY, CDR2 SMNVEV (reference sequence). The CDR3 sequence is 16 residues long. CDR3 loop: CASNPSAGVLPTEQYF. DNA of the CDR3: TGTGCCAGCAACCCGAGCGCGGGAGTCCTCCCTACCGAGCAGTACTTC.

The V call is TRBV7-6, the J call TRBJ2-5, with 8 bases lining up with TRBD1. The CDR3 is made up of 14 amino acids. Per germline, CDR1 SGHVS and CDR2 FNYEAQ. Losses at the gene ends were 5 bases for V and 6 bases for J; bases not matched to a gene: 8. CDR3 sequence (DNA): TGTGCCAGCAGCCGTCCGGGACAGGAAAAGACCCAGTACTTC. Its translation: CASSRPGQEKTQYF. The full variable domain, rest sourced from reference TRBV7-6 and TRBJ2-5, is GAGVSQSPRYKVTKRGQDVALRCDPISGHVSLYWYRQALGQGPEFLTYFNYEAQQDKSGLPNDRFSAERPEGSISTLTIQRTEQRDSAMYRCASSRPGQEKTQYFGPGTRLLVL.

The V call is TRBV9, the J call TRBJ2-5; D is unresolved. The CDR3 is 13 amino acids. The V gene lost 0 bases and the J gene lost 1 base, with 4 bases spanning the gap. From germline, CDR1 is SGDLS and CDR2 YYNGEE. CDR3 sequence (DNA): TGTGCCAGCAGCGTAGCGTCCCAAGAGACCCAGTACTTC. This gives the protein CASSVASQETQYF. The whole variable domain, remainder taken from reference TRBV9 and TRBJ2-5, is DSGVTQTPKHLITATGQRVTLRCSPRSGDLSVYWYQQSLDQGLQFLIQYYNGEERAKGNILERFSAQQFPDLHSELNLSSLELGDSALYFCASSVASQETQYFGPGTRLLVL.

This clone was counted only a few times. The junction shows a germline mismatch at one end, possibly a read error. CDR3 amino acids: CASSLPRGTGAPF. The CDR3 nucleotides read TGTGCCAGCAGTTTGCCCCGAGGGACAGGGGCTCCATTC. The chain recombines TRBV28 with TRBJ2-7; 10 bases match TRBD1. The CDR3 spans 13 residues. Germline CDR1 MDHEN, CDR2 SYDVKM.

This chain links TRBV4-3 with TRBJ2-1, with TRBD2 matching 8 bases. Trimming removed 2 bases from V and 4 bases from J; junction bases left unmatched: 10. From germline, CDR1 is LGHNA and CDR2 YSLEER. The CDR3 contains 17 residues. CDR3 loop: CASSQLYTSGEYNEQFF. CDR3 DNA: TGCGCCAGCAGCCAACTCTACACTAGCGGAGAATACAATGAGCAGTTCTTC.

The J gene is TRBJ2-4, the V gene TRBV10-1; tentative D call: TRBD1 (6 bases). The CDR3 is made up of 15 amino acids. V lost 1 base and J lost 9, with 16 bases in between. CDR1 and CDR2 from the germline V gene are WNHNN and SYGVQD (reference sequence). CDR3 loop: CASSELIGQGFIQYF. The CDR3 nucleotides are TGCGCCAGCAGTGAGTTGATAGGTCAGGGGTTCATTCAGTACTTC.

The rearrangement links TRBV2 to TRBJ2-5; TRBD2 aligns across 15 bases. CDR1 is SNHLY and CDR2 is FYNNEI in the germline V gene. The CDR3 contains 15 residues. J was trimmed by 2 bases and V by 6 bases; bases with no gene match: 1. CDR3 nucleotide sequence: TGTGCCAGCAGCGGGACTAGCGGGAGGCAAGAGACCCAGTACTTC. Protein sequence: CASSGTSGRQETQYF.

The CDR3 DNA reads as TGTGCCAGCAGCCCGGACAGGGGGCGCACTGAAGCTTTCTTT. Translating it yields CASSPDRGRTEAFF. This chain joins TRBV5-8 and TRBJ1-1, with 11 nucleotides matching TRBD1. With V trimmed by 4 bases and J by 4 bases, 3 bases remained unmatched. The CDR3 is 14 amino acids. The V gene's germline CDR1 is SGHTS and CDR2 YDEGEE.

This clone showed up just once. The chain links TRBV5-1 to TRBJ1-2, with unresolved D. The CDR3 runs 14 residues. Trimming took off 0 bases at V and 3 bases at J, with 9 bases between the two ends. CDR1 is SGHRS, CDR2 YFSETQ, per germline. CDR3 coding DNA: TGCGCCAGCAGCTTGGATCTGGACTACTATGGCTACACCTTC. It codes for CASSLDLDYYGYTF. Based on the CDR3 plus reference TRBV5-1 and TRBJ1-2, the full variable domain is KAGVTQTPRYLIKTRGQQVTLSCSPISGHRSVSWYQQTPGQGLQFLFEYFSETQRNKGNFPGRFSGRQFSNSRSEMNVSTLELGDSALYLCASSLDLDYYGYTFGSGTRLTVV.